Below, 32 T cell receptor beta chains from the same sample are listed, as sequenced in a study of T cells in Graves' hyperthyroidism and ophthalmopathy. Authors of the study amplified TCR beta CDR3 regions from RNA transcripts. HTBI primers were used for first-round RT-PCR of the TCR CDR3. Using its own MiXCR run on the multiplex PCR reads, TCRdb lists one record per CDR3 protein. In the table there are some 560,000 distinct CDR3 sequences, roughly 14% of which are singletons. The material sequenced was blood. The receptors come from a woman younger than 45 with Graves' hyperthyroidism.

This clonotype was counted at least ten times. This rearrangement joins TRBV27 to TRBJ1-5, with TRBD1 identical over 8 bases. The germline V gene encodes CDR1 MNHEY and CDR2 SMNVEV (reference sequence). This CDR3 has 14 residues. Trimming at V came to 6 bases and at J to 7 bases, leaving 8 bases not matched to a gene. Written as DNA, the CDR3 is TGTGCCAGCAGCGCAGGGGGCGTGGGACAGCCCCAGCATTTT. It specifies CASSAGGVGQPQHF.

This clonotype was detected ten times or more. The chain is built from TRBV2 and TRBJ2-2; 10 bases are shared with TRBD1. The length of the CDR3 is 20 residues. CDR1 is SNHLY and CDR2 is FYNNEI in the germline V gene. V dropped 5 bases and J dropped 4; count of bases not matched to a gene: 19. The CDR3 sequence is CASSPWDRGVGRRPTGELFF. CDR3 bases: TGTGCCAGCAGTCCTTGGGACAGGGGAGTCGGGCGTCGGCCCACCGGGGAGCTGTTTTTT.

The CDR3 here is CATGRDGTDTQYF. The CDR3 DNA reads as TGTGCCACCGGCCGGGACGGCACAGATACGCAGTATTTT. The chain links TRBV15 to TRBJ2-3; D possibly uses TRBD1 or TRBD2 (5 bases each). V dropped 8 bases and J dropped 1 base, with 10 bases sitting between them. This CDR3 contains 13 residues. Germline-derived CDR1 and CDR2 are LNHNV and YYDKDF (reference sequence).

This clonotype has just a few counts. This chain connects TRBV6-2 or TRBV6-3 to TRBJ2-2; TRBD2 agrees at 12 bases. CDR3 size: 15 residues. V lost 6 bases to trimming and J lost 6 bases; unmatched junction nucleotides: 5. Germline V gives CDR1 MNHEY, CDR2 SVGEGT. The CDR3: CASRTSGSTAGELFF. As DNA, the CDR3 is TGTGCCAGCAGGACTAGCGGGAGTACAGCCGGGGAGCTGTTTTTT.

This clonotype was picked up many times. This chain connects TRBV2 to TRBJ2-2; possibly TRBD2 for D (5 bases). Germline values: CDR1 SNHLY, CDR2 FYNNEI. The CDR3 contains 13 residues. Trimming removed 8 bases from V and 5 bases from J, with 12 bases in between. The CDR3 bases are TGTGCCAGCGCACTAGTCGCGACCGGGGAGCTGTTTTTT. Its translation: CASALVATGELFF.

This chain connects TRBV19 to TRBJ2-3; 12 positions match TRBD2. This CDR3 region has 17 residues. Germline loops: CDR1 LNHDA, CDR2 SQIVND (reference sequence). V lost 3 bases, J lost 3 bases, and 7 bases stayed unmatched. The CDR3 nucleotides read TGTGCCAGTAGTATTTATGTTGGGACTAGCGGGACAGATACGCAGTATTTT. Protein sequence: CASSIYVGTSGTDTQYF.

The chain carries TRBV19 and TRBJ1-4, with a tentative D call TRBD1 (6 bases). Trimming shortened V by 5 bases and J by 4 bases, and 17 bases separated the two germline ends. The length of the CDR3 is 16 residues. Germline CDR1 and CDR2: LNHDA and SQIVND (reference sequence). The CDR3 DNA reads as TGTGCCAGTAGTCGCCGGACAGTGAAGAATAATGAAAAACTGTTTTTT. Residues: CASSRRTVKNNEKLFF.

There are a few counts of this clonotype. This sequence joins TRBV19 and TRBJ2-7; 10 bases match TRBD1. There are 15 residues in the CDR3. Germline CDR1 is LNHDA and CDR2 is SQIVND (reference sequence). With V trimmed by 1 base and J by 1 base, 1 base remained unmatched. The CDR3 is CASSIGQGASYEQYF. In DNA, the CDR3 is TGTGCCAGTAGTATAGGACAGGGGGCTTCCTACGAGCAGTACTTC. Based on the CDR3 plus reference TRBV19 and TRBJ2-7, the full variable domain is DGGITQSPKYLFRKEGQNVTLSCEQNLNHDAMYWYRQDPGQGLRLIYYSQIVNDFQKGDIAEGYSVSREKKESFPLTVTSAQKNPTAFYLCASSIGQGASYEQYFGPGTRLTVT.

As DNA, the CDR3 is TGCAGTGCTAGAGGGACTAGCGGGAGGGTTTTAACAGATACGCAGTATTTT. Protein product: CSARGTSGRVLTDTQYF. The gene calls are TRBV20-1 and TRBJ2-3, with TRBD2 matching 15 bases. The J segment lost 3 bases and the V segment lost 1 base, leaving 5 bases of the junction unmatched. Looked up from germline, CDR1 is DFQATT and CDR2 is SNEGSKA (reference sequence). The CDR3 consists of 17 residues.

This clonotype was seen repeatedly, ten times or more. The chain uses TRBV3-1 and TRBJ1-1, with TRBD1 matching 9 bases. Germline trimming cut 3 bases from V and 6 bases from J; bases unmatched to any gene: 8. Germline CDR1 is LGHDT and CDR2 is YNNKEL (reference sequence). This CDR3 is 15 amino acids long. CDR3 nucleotide sequence: TGTGCCAGCAGCCAGTACAGGGGGCTACCGGCTGAAGCTTTCTTT. As protein: CASSQYRGLPAEAFF.

This clonotype was found many times. The genes are TRBV5-1 and TRBJ1-2; 9 bases match TRBD1. CDR3 length equals 14 residues. Unmatched junction bases numbered 4, after V lost 3 bases and J lost 4 bases. Germline V gene lookup returns CDR1 SGHRS and CDR2 YFSETQ. This CDR3 is CASSSGQGTYGYTF. The CDR3 DNA reads TGCGCCAGCAGCTCGGGACAGGGCACCTATGGCTACACCTTC. The whole variable domain, remainder taken from reference TRBV5-1 and TRBJ1-2, is KAGVTQTPRYLIKTRGQQVTLSCSPISGHRSVSWYQQTPGQGLQFLFEYFSETQRNKGNFPGRFSGRQFSNSRSEMNVSTLELGDSALYLCASSSGQGTYGYTFGSGTRLTVV.

This clonotype was detected many times. The rearrangement uses TRBV5-1 and TRBJ1-1, with 7 bases matching TRBD1. The J segment lost 7 bases and the V segment lost 0 bases, leaving 12 bases of the junction unmatched. The CDR3 is 16 residues long. Germline V gene lookup returns CDR1 SGHRS and CDR2 YFSETQ. CDR3 bases: TGCGCCAGCAGCTTGGCCAGAGGGGGCTCTTACGGTGAAGCTTTCTTT. This gives the protein CASSLARGGSYGEAFF.

This clonotype has just a few counts. The chain is built from TRBV6-5 and TRBJ1-4, with 9 bases lining up with TRBD1. The CDR3 sequence is 14 residues long. Unmatched junction bases numbered 3, after V lost 2 bases and J lost 8 bases. Germline V gene lookup returns CDR1 MNHEY and CDR2 SVGAGI. The CDR3 loop is CASSYGTGREKLFF. As DNA, the CDR3 is TGTGCCAGCAGTTACGGGACAGGGCGCGAAAAACTGTTTTTT.

In the case of this clonotype: A much bigger clone sits one base away, suggesting this may be a read error. The chain links TRBV18 to TRBJ1-1; unclear D gene. The CDR3 contains 12 residues. Germline V CDR1 and CDR2: KGHSH, LQKENI. CDR3 sequence reads: CAGSPPENAAFF. Here the CDR3 DNA reads TGTGCCGGCTCACCACCGGAGAACGCGGCTTTCTTT.

The chain couples TRBV19 to TRBJ2-1, with 8 bases aligning to TRBD1. Looked up from germline, CDR1 is LNHDA and CDR2 is SQIVND (reference sequence). This CDR3 is 15 amino acids long. V was clipped by 5 bases and J by 0 bases; unmatched bases: 3. For the CDR3, the DNA is TGTGCCAGTAGTCCGGGACAGGCCTCCTACAATGAGCAGTTCTTC. This codes for CASSPGQASYNEQFF.

The genes are TRBV6-1 and TRBJ1-5; D unclear. The V and J ends lost 7 bases and 0 bases respectively, with 22 bases between them. Germline V CDR1 and CDR2: MNHNS, SASEGT. This CDR3 region has 18 residues. CDR3 protein: CASTPSLSDHYSNQPQHF. CDR3 in DNA: TGTGCCAGCACCCCCTCGCTCTCTGATCATTATAGCAATCAGCCCCAGCATTTT.

J is TRBJ2-3 and V is TRBV24-1; maybe TRBD2 (5 bases). Germline loops: CDR1 KGHDR, CDR2 SFDVKD. V was trimmed by 3 bases and J by 5 bases, leaving 11 bases between them. This CDR3 has 14 amino acids. The CDR3 DNA is TGTGCCACCAGTGATGATCCCCGGGGAGATACGCAGTATTTT. The encoded protein is CATSDDPRGDTQYF.

This sequence joins TRBV4-1 and TRBJ2-7, with D hard to call. This CDR3 spans 13 amino acids. Germline lookup yields CDR1 MGHRA and CDR2 YSYEKL. Trimming took off 4 bases at V and 7 bases at J, with 14 bases between the two ends. CDR3: CASSRTAEGEQYF. In DNA form, the CDR3 reads TGCGCCAGCAGCCGGACGGCGGAAGGGGAGCAGTACTTC.

The chain combines TRBV29-1 with TRBJ2-1; D is uncertain. Germline CDR1 is SQVTM and CDR2 is ANQGSEA. CDR3 size: 14 residues. V was cut by 3 bases and J by 4 bases, with 13 bases left in between. CDR3 DNA: TGCAGCGTTGACTCAGTGAGGTCTTACAATGAGCAGTTCTTC. Translation gives CSVDSVRSYNEQFF.

The genes are TRBV5-1 and TRBJ2-1; D possibly corresponds to TRBD2 (6 bases). Germline V gene data show CDR1 as SGHRS and CDR2 as YFSETQ. The CDR3 is made up of 14 amino acids. V lost 2 bases to trimming and J lost 7 bases, with 13 bases between them. The CDR3 sequence: CASSFGTPQNEQFF. The CDR3 DNA sequence: TGCGCCAGCAGCTTCGGGACTCCCCAGAATGAGCAGTTCTTC.

This clonotype was counted between two and nine times. The gene calls are TRBV6-2 or TRBV6-3 and TRBJ2-1, with 11 bases aligning to TRBD2. The CDR3 has 16 residues. Germline V lookup: CDR1 MNHEY, CDR2 SVGEGT. Germline trimming cut 0 bases from V and 4 bases from J; bases unmatched to any gene: 2. CDR3 sequence (DNA): TGTGCCAGCAGTTACTCGGGACTAGCGGCATACAATGAGCAGTTCTTC. It yields the protein CASSYSGLAAYNEQFF.

There are a few counts of this clonotype. The V gene is TRBV6-1, the J gene TRBJ1-1; D is uncertain. CDR1 is MNHNS and CDR2 is SASEGT in the germline V gene. V was shortened by 5 bases and J by 4 bases, with 8 bases between the two germline ends. This CDR3 has 12 amino acids. The CDR3 region is CASSTASTEAFF. The DNA of the CDR3 is TGTGCCAGCAGTACCGCTAGCACTGAAGCTTTCTTT.

The J gene is TRBJ2-7, the V gene TRBV20-1, with D tentatively TRBD1 (6 bases). The CDR3 consists of 12 residues. Germline assignment: CDR1 DFQATT and CDR2 SNEGSKA (reference sequence). Trimming shortened V by 5 bases and J by 4 bases, and 12 bases separated the two germline ends. The CDR3 protein is CSALGGRYEQYF. CDR3 DNA sequence: TGCAGTGCTCTAGGGGGACGATACGAGCAGTACTTC.

This clonotype was picked up a small number of times. The V and J genes are TRBV28 and TRBJ2-4; TRBD1 might be the D (5 bases). Looked up from germline, CDR1 is MDHEN and CDR2 is SYDVKM. The CDR3 runs 12 residues. V lost 6 bases and J lost 15, with 18 bases in between. CDR3 coding DNA: TGTGCCAGCAGCCCTCCATATGGGCAGGGGTACTTC. Translated, it gives CASSPPYGQGYF.

The table lists this clonotype with many counts. The V call is TRBV7-2, the J call TRBJ2-3; maybe TRBD2 (5 bases). Between the trimmed V and J ends, which lost 3 bases and 5 bases, there was a span of 9 bases. The CDR3 totals 13 residues. Germline V CDR1 and CDR2: SGHTA, FQGNSA. CDR3 amino acids: CASSFSDGDTQYF. Written as DNA, the CDR3 is TGTGCCAGCAGCTTTAGCGACGGAGATACGCAGTATTTT.

Only a few counts were recorded for this clonotype. The junction differs from germline at one of its ends, possibly a read error. The J gene is TRBJ1-1, the V gene TRBV29-1, with a tentative D call TRBD1 (6 bases). The germline CDR1 and CDR2 sequences are SQVTM and ANQGSEA. The CDR3 length is 14 residues. The CDR3 protein is CSVTRTAMNTETFF. The CDR3 nucleotides are TGCAGCGTTACCCGGACAGCAATGAACACTGAAACTTTCTTT.

At least ten counts were recorded for this clonotype. This sequence joins TRBV11-2 and TRBJ2-3; TRBD2 matches at 9 bases. The CDR3 runs 17 residues. V dropped 3 bases and J dropped 0; count of bases not matched to a gene: 7. Germline-derived CDR1 and CDR2 are SGHAT and FQNNGV. The CDR3 DNA is TGTGCCAGCAGCTTTTTGGCTAGCGGGACCAGCACAGATACGCAGTATTTT. Encoded protein: CASSFLASGTSTDTQYF. The whole variable domain, filled in from reference TRBV11-2 and TRBJ2-3, reads EAGVAQSPRYKIIEKRQSVAFWCNPISGHATLYWYQQILGQGPKLLIQFQNNGVVDDSQLPKDRFSAERLKGVDSTLKIQPAKLEDSAVYLCASSFLASGTSTDTQYFGPGTRLTVL.

This clonotype was seen ten or more times. The chain links TRBV10-3 to TRBJ2-7; TRBD1 aligns across 10 bases. V dropped 0 bases and J dropped 7; count of bases not matched to a gene: 3. The CDR3 contains 14 residues. The germline V gene encodes CDR1 ENHRY and CDR2 SYGVKD. The CDR3 loop is CAISESGQGGEQYF. As DNA, the CDR3 is TGTGCCATCAGTGAGTCTGGACAGGGGGGAGAGCAGTACTTC.

This clonotype occurred a few times. The chain employs TRBV19 and TRBJ2-7, with 7 positions matching TRBD1. Trimming at V came to 5 bases and at J to 0 bases, leaving 7 bases not matched to a gene. This CDR3 spans 15 amino acids. Germline V CDR1 and CDR2: LNHDA, SQIVND (reference sequence). CDR3 protein: CASSRQGQSSYEQYF. The CDR3 nucleotides read TGTGCCAGTAGTCGACAGGGTCAGAGCTCCTACGAGCAGTACTTC.

In its sample, this clonotype was seen many times. The chain joins TRBV2 to TRBJ2-1; a possible D gene is TRBD2 (6 bases). V was pared by 7 bases and J by 0 bases, with 10 bases between. This CDR3 region has 14 residues. The V gene's germline CDR1 is SNHLY and CDR2 FYNNEI. CDR3 bases: TGTGCCAGCAATCGGGGGAGCTCCTACAATGAGCAGTTCTTC. As protein: CASNRGSSYNEQFF.

This clonotype has a count of ten or more. This rearrangement joins TRBV2 to TRBJ2-2, with D uncertain. CDR3 size: 13 residues. The germline V gene has CDR1 SNHLY and CDR2 FYNNEI. V lost 1 base to trimming and J lost 5 bases, with 5 bases between them. The CDR3 here is CASSEDRTGELFF. CDR3 bases: TGTGCCAGCAGTGAAGATCGAACCGGGGAGCTGTTTTTT.

This clonotype was seen repeatedly, ten times or more. The chain has TRBV2 and TRBJ2-7; 8 positions agree with TRBD2. Germline V gene data show CDR1 as SNHLY and CDR2 as FYNNEI. V gave up 9 bases and J gave up 5 bases; unmatched junction bases: 12. This CDR3 comprises 14 residues. CDR3 in amino acids: CARSGTGGIHEQYF. In DNA form, the CDR3 reads TGTGCCAGGAGCGGTACGGGAGGGATCCACGAGCAGTACTTC. Based on the CDR3 plus reference TRBV2 and TRBJ2-7, the full variable domain is EPEVTQTPSHQVTQMGQEVILRCVPISNHLYFYWYRQILGQKVEFLVSFYNNEISEKSEIFDDQFSVERPDGSNFTLKIRSTKLEDSAMYFCARSGTGGIHEQYFGPGTRLTVT.